Sequencing of this TCR beta chain was carried out in a study of T cells in Graves' hyperthyroidism and ophthalmopathy. Study context: Peripheral blood was obtained at initial diagnosis, preceding any treatment. Study results and limitations: Most thyroid clonotypes expanded above 0.001 were also detected in blood.

This clonotype was seen at least ten times. What it binds is unknown. Unmatched junction bases numbered 10, after V lost 0 bases and J lost 2 bases. The CDR3 loop spans 18 amino acids. CDR1 is SGHAT and CDR2 is FQNNGV in the germline V gene. RNA transcripts provided the source from which TCR beta CDR3 regions were amplified. Primed by the HTBI set, a first-round RT-PCR was run on the TCR CDR3. TCRdb independently ran MiXCR on the multiplex PCR reads; one entry per CDR3 protein. The profile shows approximately 620,000 distinct CDR3 sequences, about 16% of them singletons. Ophthalmopathy cases scored 3 or more on the Clinical Activity Score and 4 or more on NOSPECS grade, with duration below 3 months.

The TCR sequence derives from a woman between 40 and 50 years old with Graves' ophthalmopathy. J is TRBJ2-7 and V is TRBV11-2; 10 bases match TRBD2. Sequencing used blood. The CDR3 DNA reads as TGTGCCAGCAGCTTAGATCGGCTAGCGGGAGCCCCCGCCTACGAGCAGTACTTC. It codes for CASSLDRLAGAPAYEQYF.